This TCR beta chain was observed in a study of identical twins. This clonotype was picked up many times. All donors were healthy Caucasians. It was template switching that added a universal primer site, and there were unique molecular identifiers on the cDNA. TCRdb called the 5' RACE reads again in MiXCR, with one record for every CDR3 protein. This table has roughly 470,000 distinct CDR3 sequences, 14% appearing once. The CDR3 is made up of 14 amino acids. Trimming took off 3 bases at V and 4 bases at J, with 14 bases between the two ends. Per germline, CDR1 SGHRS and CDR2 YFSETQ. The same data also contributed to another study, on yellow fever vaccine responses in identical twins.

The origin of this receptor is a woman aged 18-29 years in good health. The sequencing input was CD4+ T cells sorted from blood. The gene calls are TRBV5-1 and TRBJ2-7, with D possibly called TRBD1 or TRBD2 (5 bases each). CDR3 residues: CASSSGTAVYEQYF. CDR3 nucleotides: TGCGCCAGCAGCTCAGGGACGGCCGTTTACGAGCAGTACTTC.